One sample yielded the 2 T cell receptor beta chains listed below, sequenced in a study of naive and memory T cell subsets. Study-wide points: Possibly reflecting memory cells re-expressing CD45RA, a few larger clonotypes occurred in naive repertoires, especially CD8.

Two oligonucleotides, mixed equimolar, formed the beta constant-region primer covering TRBC1 and TRBC2. The ligated cDNA underwent four PCR rounds using SP2 and nested alpha and beta constant-region primers. TCRdb used MiXCR to reprocess the UMI-ligation and nested PCR reads, holding one entry per CDR3 protein. The repertoire consists of 98,000 or so distinct CDR3 sequences, with about 11% occurring once and the leading ten covering around 0.13%. These receptors have no known antigen. The material sequenced was naive CD4+ T cells from blood. The receptors originated from a human donor in good health.

This clonotype was detected only a few times. This chain joins TRBV10-3 and TRBJ2-3, with 11 bases lining up with TRBD2. The CDR3 consists of 14 residues. V was pared by 6 bases and J by 3 bases, with 2 bases of the junction left unmatched. The germline gives CDR1 ENHRY, CDR2 SYGVKD. This CDR3 reads CAISGLAGTDTQYF. In DNA, the CDR3 is TGTGCCATCAGCGGACTAGCGGGTACAGATACGCAGTATTTT.

Remarks on this clonotype: The junction and the germline gene differ at one end; a read error may be behind it. V is TRBV5-1 and J is TRBJ1-4; 9 bases fit TRBD1. In germline, CDR1 is SGHRS, CDR2 YFSETQ. This CDR3 contains 16 residues. The chain's CDR3 is CASSFLTGTGHEKLFF. In nucleotides, the CDR3 is TGCGCCAGCAGCTTCCTAACCGGGACAGGGCATGAGAAACTGTTTTTT.